The 14 T cell receptor beta chains reported below all come from one sample, sequenced in a study of Ad26.COV2.S vaccination and SARS-CoV-2 variants. Assay used: immunoSEQ multiplex PCR; TCRdb lists only in-frame clones, some missing. The sample lists 400,000 to 500,000 clones; approximately 90% were seen once. Treatment defined: about 20 received Ad26.COV2.S at low or high dose, single or two shots; five or six received placebo; per-sample allocation not given. Sample collection was performed on day 63 after the first vaccine or placebo injection. The source material was peripheral blood, sampled in a trial of Ad26.COV2.S vaccine versus placebo. The receptors were sampled from a person aged 18 to 65 who received the Ad26.COV2.S COVID-19 vaccine or a placebo.

The V call is TRBV29-1, the J call TRBJ2-1; 7 nucleotides align to TRBD2. The V gene end was trimmed by 7 bases and the J gene end by 8 bases; junction bases not matched to a gene: 17. Germline V CDR1 and CDR2: SQVTM, ANQGSEA. This CDR3 spans 15 amino acids. The CDR3 nucleotides read TGCAGCGGGGGGGGAGGCAGGGCGATGCGGGATGAGCAGTTCTTC. Its protein product is CSGGGGRAMRDEQFF.

V gene TRBV2 combines with J gene TRBJ1-1, with D perhaps TRBD1 (6 bases). The V gene's germline CDR1 is SNHLY and CDR2 FYNNEI. The CDR3 contains 15 residues. The V and J ends lost 1 base and 6 bases respectively, with 15 bases between them. Here the CDR3 DNA reads TGTGCCAGCAGTGAAGACCGGACAGCAGGGCCTGAAGCTTTCTTT. It codes for CASSEDRTAGPEAFF.

The rearrangement links TRBV11-2 to TRBJ2-2; 9 bases are a match to TRBD2. Germline lookup yields CDR1 SGHAT and CDR2 FQNNGV. V shed 4 bases, J shed 2 bases, and the junction held 8 bases outside the gene matches. The CDR3 runs to 17 residues. CDR3 in DNA: TGTGCCAGCAGCTCCCCAGCGGGGGGCCCAAACACCGGGGAGCTGTTTTTT. Translation gives CASSSPAGGPNTGELFF.

The chain has TRBV28 and TRBJ1-1, with 10 bases fitting TRBD1. The CDR3 runs 12 residues. The ends lost 9 bases at V and 6 bases at J; junction bases unmatched: 4. Germline values: CDR1 MDHEN, CDR2 SYDVKM. The CDR3 sequence is CASGGQGAEAFF. The CDR3 nucleotides read TGTGCCAGTGGTGGACAGGGGGCTGAAGCTTTCTTT.

The V and J genes are TRBV30 and TRBJ1-1, with 8 bases lining up with TRBD1. CDR3 size: 14 residues. CDR1 GTSNPN and CDR2 SVGIG come from the germline V gene (reference sequence). The J segment lost 7 bases and the V segment lost 3 bases, leaving 10 bases of the junction unmatched. The CDR3 bases are TGTGCCTGGAGCTTTGGACAGGGCTATAATGAAGCTTTCTTT. Translation: CAWSFGQGYNEAFF.

Remarks on this clone: Other nucleotide sequences in the sample specify the same CDR3. The DNA for the CDR3 is TGTGCCAGCTCACCGCCCCGGGACACTTACGAGCAGTACTTC. Translating gives CASSPPRDTYEQYF. The chain recombines TRBV18 with TRBJ2-7; TRBD1 is a possible D gene (6 bases). Germline values: CDR1 KGHSH, CDR2 LQKENI. The CDR3 is 14 amino acids. V was trimmed by 3 bases and J by 4 bases, leaving 13 bases between them.

The chain recombines TRBV10-3 with TRBJ1-1; D is unclear. CDR3 size: 15 residues. With 0 bases removed from V and 0 bases from J, the gap between germline ends came to 8 bases. Looked up from germline, CDR1 is ENHRY and CDR2 is SYGVKD. This CDR3 reads CAISESVGMNTEAFF. The CDR3 DNA sequence: TGTGCCATCAGTGAGTCGGTGGGGATGAACACTGAAGCTTTCTTT.

A note on this clone: This sample includes further DNA sequences coding for the same CDR3. This chain connects TRBV3-1 (or the pseudogene TRBV3-2) to TRBJ2-7; possible D gene TRBD1, 6 bases. Trimming removed 5 bases at V and 6 bases at J, with 17 bases between. This CDR3 comprises 14 residues. Germline V CDR1 and CDR2: LGHDT, YNNKEL (reference sequence). The CDR3 is CASSTKGGRGEQYF. The CDR3 coding sequence is TGTGCCAGCAGCACAAAAGGGGGTAGAGGCGAGCAGTACTTC.

The gene calls are TRBV7-2 and TRBJ1-1; 7 positions agree with TRBD1. The germline V gene has CDR1 SGHTA and CDR2 FQGNSA. Trimming at V came to 6 bases and at J to 4 bases, leaving 5 bases not matched to a gene. This CDR3 comprises 13 residues. CDR3: CASRLQGTTEAFF. CDR3 in DNA: TGTGCCAGCAGGTTACAGGGGACCACTGAAGCTTTCTTT.

This rearrangement joins TRBV28 to TRBJ1-2; a possible D gene is TRBD1 (5 bases). Germline-derived CDR1 and CDR2 are MDHEN and SYDVKM. The length of the CDR3 is 11 residues. V was shortened by 8 bases and J by 8 bases, with 12 bases between the two germline ends. The CDR3, as DNA: TGTGCCAGCGGTCAGGGTCAGGGCTACACCTTC. Residues: CASGQGQGYTF.

The chain combines TRBV6-1 with TRBJ1-6; tentatively, D is TRBD1 (6 bases). The CDR3 is 16 residues long. Trimming pared 2 bases from V and 12 bases from J, leaving 20 bases between. Germline-derived CDR1 and CDR2 are MNHNS and SASEGT. CDR3 region: CASSERRDTYLVPLHF. CDR3 coding DNA: TGTGCCAGCAGTGAAAGAAGGGACACTTATTTGGTACCCCTCCACTTT.

The chain has TRBV6-5 and TRBJ2-1; weak D call: TRBD2 (5 bases). The V end lost 8 bases, the J end lost 2 bases, and 10 bases lay between the germline ends. CDR3 length: 13 residues. CDR1 MNHEY and CDR2 SVGAGI come from the germline V gene. The CDR3 reads CASGERTYNEQFF. In nucleotides, the CDR3 is TGTGCCAGCGGCGAGCGGACCTACAATGAGCAGTTCTTC.

A single count supports this clone. The chain couples TRBV5-6 to TRBJ1-2, with D uncertain. The CDR3 runs 14 residues. The V end was cut by 2 bases, the J end by 4 bases, with 12 bases between. Germline values: CDR1 SGHDT, CDR2 YYEEEE. The CDR3 region has the DNA TGTGCCAGCAGCTTTGGTCAGTACAGCTATGGCTACACCTTC. It encodes CASSFGQYSYGYTF.

This clone was found once. J is TRBJ1-1 and V is TRBV9; maybe TRBD1 (5 bases). The V end was cut by 0 bases, the J end by 12 bases, with 15 bases between. The V gene's germline CDR1 is SGDLS and CDR2 YYNGEE. The CDR3 totals 13 residues. The CDR3 nucleotides are TGTGCCAGCAGCGTAGGTCAGGGTGGGTTGACTTTCTTT. This gives the protein CASSVGQGGLTFF.